This T cell receptor beta chain is from a study of T-cell reconstitution after alpha-beta-depleted transplantation in children. General study findings and limits: High day-60 TCRbeta diversity in some patients came from surviving recipient T cells and thymic progenitors.

Construction of the TCRbeta library involved unique molecular identifiers. TCRdb fed the PCR reads into MiXCR, producing one record per CDR3 protein. In the table there are about 870,000 distinct CDR3 sequences, 15% to 20% of which are singletons. This clonotype was seen ten or more times. Its antigen is not known. This clonotype originated in a male patient aged 10 to 17 who had a stem cell transplant for acute lymphoblastic leukemia, so the T cells may come from the graft donor. Sample: PBMCs, mostly from graft donor cells, taken 360 days after TCRalphabeta/CD19-depleted stem cell transplant.

The CDR3 protein is CASSKQGARQGEQFF. The DNA of the CDR3 is TGTGCCAGCAGTAAACAGGGGGCGCGGCAGGGCGAGCAGTTCTTC. The V call is TRBV12-3 or TRBV12-4, the J call TRBJ2-1, with 9 positions matching TRBD1. J gave up 10 bases and V 5 bases, and 12 bases lay outside the gene matches. The CDR3 covers 15 residues.